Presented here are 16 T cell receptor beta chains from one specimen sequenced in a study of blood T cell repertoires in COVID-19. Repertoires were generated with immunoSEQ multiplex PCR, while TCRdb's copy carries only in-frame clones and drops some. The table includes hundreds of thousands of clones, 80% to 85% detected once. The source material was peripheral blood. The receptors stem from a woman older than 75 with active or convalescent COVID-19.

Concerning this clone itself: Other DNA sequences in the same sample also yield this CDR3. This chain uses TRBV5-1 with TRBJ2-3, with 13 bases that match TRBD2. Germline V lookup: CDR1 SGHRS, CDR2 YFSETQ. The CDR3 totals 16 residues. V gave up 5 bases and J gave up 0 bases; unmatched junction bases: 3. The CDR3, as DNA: TGCGCCAGCAGTTTGACTAGCGGGGGGAGCACAGATACGCAGTATTTT. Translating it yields CASSLTSGGSTDTQYF.

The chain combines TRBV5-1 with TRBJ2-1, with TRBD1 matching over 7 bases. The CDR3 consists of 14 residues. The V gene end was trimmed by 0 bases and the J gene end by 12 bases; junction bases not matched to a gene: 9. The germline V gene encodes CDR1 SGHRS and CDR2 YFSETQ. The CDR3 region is CASSLDGTVYRQFF. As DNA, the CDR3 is TGCGCCAGCAGCTTGGATGGGACAGTCTACAGGCAGTTCTTC. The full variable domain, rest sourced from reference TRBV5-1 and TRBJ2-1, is KAGVTQTPRYLIKTRGQQVTLSCSPISGHRSVSWYQQTPGQGLQFLFEYFSETQRNKGNFPGRFSGRQFSNSRSEMNVSTLELGDSALYLCASSLDGTVYRQFFGPGTRLTVL.

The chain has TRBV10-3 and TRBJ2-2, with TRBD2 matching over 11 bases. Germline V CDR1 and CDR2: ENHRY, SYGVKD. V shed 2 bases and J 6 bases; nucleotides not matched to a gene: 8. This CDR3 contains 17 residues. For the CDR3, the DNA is TGTGCCATCAGTGAGGTGGTGCGGACTAGCGGGCCCGGGGAGCTGTTTTTT. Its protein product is CAISEVVRTSGPGELFF.

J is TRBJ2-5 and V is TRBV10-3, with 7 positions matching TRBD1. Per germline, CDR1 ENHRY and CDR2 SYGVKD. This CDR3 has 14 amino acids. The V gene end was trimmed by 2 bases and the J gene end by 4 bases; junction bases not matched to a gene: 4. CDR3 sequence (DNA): TGTGCCATCAGTGAGCAGGGGGTGGGAGAGACCCAGTACTTC. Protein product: CAISEQGVGETQYF.

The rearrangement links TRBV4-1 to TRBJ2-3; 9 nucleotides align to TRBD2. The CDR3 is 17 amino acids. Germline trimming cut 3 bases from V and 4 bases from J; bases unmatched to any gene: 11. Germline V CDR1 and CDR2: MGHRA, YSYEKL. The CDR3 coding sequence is TGCGCCAGCAGCCAGAGGCGGGAGGGCGCGGGGGCAGATACGCAGTATTTT. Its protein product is CASSQRREGAGADTQYF.

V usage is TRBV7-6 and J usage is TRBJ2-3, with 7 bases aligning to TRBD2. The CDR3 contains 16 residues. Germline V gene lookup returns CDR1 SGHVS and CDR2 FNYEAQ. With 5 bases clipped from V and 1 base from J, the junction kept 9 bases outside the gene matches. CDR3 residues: CASSPGASGRTDTQYF. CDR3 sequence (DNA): TGTGCCAGCAGCCCCGGGGCTAGCGGTCGCACAGATACGCAGTATTTT. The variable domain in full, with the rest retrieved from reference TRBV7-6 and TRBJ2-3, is GAGVSQSPRYKVTKRGQDVALRCDPISGHVSLYWYRQALGQGPEFLTYFNYEAQQDKSGLPNDRFSAERPEGSISTLTIQRTEQRDSAMYRCASSPGASGRTDTQYFGPGTRLTVL.

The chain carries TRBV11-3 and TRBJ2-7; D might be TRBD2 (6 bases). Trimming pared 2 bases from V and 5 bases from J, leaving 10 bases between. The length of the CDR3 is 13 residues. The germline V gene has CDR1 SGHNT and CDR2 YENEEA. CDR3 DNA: TGTGCCAGCAGCTTAACCGGAGGGAACGAGCAGTACTTC. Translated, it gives CASSLTGGNEQYF.

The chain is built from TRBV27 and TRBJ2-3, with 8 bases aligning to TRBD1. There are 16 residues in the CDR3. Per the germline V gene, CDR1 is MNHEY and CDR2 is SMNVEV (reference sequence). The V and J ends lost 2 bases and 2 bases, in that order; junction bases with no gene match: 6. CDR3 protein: CASSLMQGAFTDTQYF. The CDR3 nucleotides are TGTGCCAGCAGTTTAATGCAGGGGGCCTTCACAGATACGCAGTATTTT.

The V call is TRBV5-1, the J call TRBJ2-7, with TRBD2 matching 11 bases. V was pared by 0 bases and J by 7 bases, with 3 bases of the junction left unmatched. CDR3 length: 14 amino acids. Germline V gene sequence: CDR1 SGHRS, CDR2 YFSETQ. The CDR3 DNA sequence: TGCGCCAGCAGCTTGGGACTAGCGGGGCGTGAGCAGTACTTC. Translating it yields CASSLGLAGREQYF.

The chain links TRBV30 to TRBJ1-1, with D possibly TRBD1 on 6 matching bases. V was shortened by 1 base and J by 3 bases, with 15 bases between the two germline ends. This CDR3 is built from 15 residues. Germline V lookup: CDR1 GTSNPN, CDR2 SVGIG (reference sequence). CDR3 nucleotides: TGTGCCTGGAGTGCAGGGCAGGGGTTGGACACTGAAGCTTTCTTT. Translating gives CAWSAGQGLDTEAFF.

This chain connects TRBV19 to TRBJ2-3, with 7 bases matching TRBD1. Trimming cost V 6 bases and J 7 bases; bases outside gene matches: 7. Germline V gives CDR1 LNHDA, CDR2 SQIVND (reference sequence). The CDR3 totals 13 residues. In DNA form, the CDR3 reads TGTGCCAGTAGGCCGACAGGGACGCATACGCAGTATTTT. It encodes CASRPTGTHTQYF.

The CDR3, as DNA: TGTGCCAGTACAGGGTTTCCCTATAATTCACCCCTCCACTTT. Encoded protein: CASTGFPYNSPLHF. V and J are TRBV27 and TRBJ1-6; possibly TRBD1 for D (6 bases). The V and J ends lost 9 bases and 2 bases respectively, with 11 bases between them. The CDR3 covers 14 residues. Looked up from germline, CDR1 is MNHEY and CDR2 is SMNVEV (reference sequence).

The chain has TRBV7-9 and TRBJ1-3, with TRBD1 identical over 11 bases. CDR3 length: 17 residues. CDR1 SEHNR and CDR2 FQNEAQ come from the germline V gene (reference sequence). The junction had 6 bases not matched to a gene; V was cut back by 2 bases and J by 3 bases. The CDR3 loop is CASSLSDRGRFGNTIYF. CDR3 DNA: TGTGCCAGCAGCTTATCGGACAGGGGGCGCTTTGGAAACACCATATATTTT.

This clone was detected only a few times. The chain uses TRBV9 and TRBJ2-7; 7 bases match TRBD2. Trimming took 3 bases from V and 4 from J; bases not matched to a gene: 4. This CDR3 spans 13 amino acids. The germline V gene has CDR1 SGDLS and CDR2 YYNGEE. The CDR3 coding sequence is TGTGCCAGCAGCGACGGACTAGGTTACGAGCAGTACTTC. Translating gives CASSDGLGYEQYF.

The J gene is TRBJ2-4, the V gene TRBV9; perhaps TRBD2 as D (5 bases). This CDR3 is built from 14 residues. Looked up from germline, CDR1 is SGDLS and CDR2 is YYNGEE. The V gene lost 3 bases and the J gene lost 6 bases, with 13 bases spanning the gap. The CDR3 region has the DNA TGTGCCAGCAGCGCCTCTACGACTACAAACATTCAGTACTTC. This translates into CASSASTTTNIQYF.

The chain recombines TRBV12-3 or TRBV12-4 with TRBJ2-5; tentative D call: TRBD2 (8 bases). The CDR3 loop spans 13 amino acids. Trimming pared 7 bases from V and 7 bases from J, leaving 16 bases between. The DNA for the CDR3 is TGTGCCAGCACGGGAGGGGGCCGGGCGACCCAGTACTTC. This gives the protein CASTGGGRATQYF.